Reported below is one T cell receptor (beta chain). These data come from a study of T cell responses to AZD1222 COVID-19 vaccine. Data came from immunoSEQ multiplex PCR; TCRdb stores just in-frame clones and leaves some out. The table has 100,000 to 150,000 clones, 92% seen once. V was pared by 3 bases and J by 5 bases, with 16 bases between. The CDR3 loop spans 15 amino acids. Germline-derived CDR1 and CDR2 are PRHDT and FYEKMQ (reference sequence). The material was peripheral blood, obtained on day 0 of AZD1222 vaccination. V usage is TRBV13 and J usage is TRBJ1-1, with D tentatively TRBD1 (5 bases). This receptor was obtained from an adult in good health. The CDR3 here is CASSFGATTWTEAFF. The CDR3 DNA reads TGTGCCAGCAGCTTCGGGGCAACCACGTGGACTGAAGCTTTCTTT.